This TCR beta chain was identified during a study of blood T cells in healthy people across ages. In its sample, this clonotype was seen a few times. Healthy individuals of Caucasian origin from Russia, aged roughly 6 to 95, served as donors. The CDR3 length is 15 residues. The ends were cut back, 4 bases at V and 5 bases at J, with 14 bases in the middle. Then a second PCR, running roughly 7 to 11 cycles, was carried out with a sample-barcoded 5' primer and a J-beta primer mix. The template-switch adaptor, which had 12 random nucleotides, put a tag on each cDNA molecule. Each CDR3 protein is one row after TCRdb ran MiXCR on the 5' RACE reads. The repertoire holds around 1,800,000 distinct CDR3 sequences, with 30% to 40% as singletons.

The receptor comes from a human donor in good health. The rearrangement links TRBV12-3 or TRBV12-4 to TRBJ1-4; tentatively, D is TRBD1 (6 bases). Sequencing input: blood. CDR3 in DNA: TGTGCCAGCAGTTATCAGGGACACTCGAATGAAAAACTGTTTTTT. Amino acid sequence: CASSYQGHSNEKLFF.